Below, 27 T cell receptor beta chains from the same sample are listed, as sequenced in a study of T-cell memory formation after mild COVID-19. In TCRdb, the 5' RACE reads were re-called with MiXCR into one record per CDR3 protein. The sample holds 500,000 to 600,000 distinct CDR3 sequences, roughly 18% seen once. The sequencing input was PBMCs or a T cell subset sorted from them (not recorded which). The receptors were gathered from an adult woman who had mild COVID-19 (a few samples of this study predate the infection). Cell type and time point are not known.

Ten or more counts support this clonotype. V gene TRBV7-8 combines with J gene TRBJ2-3; D is tentatively TRBD1 or TRBD2 (5 bases each). The CDR3 sequence is 17 residues long. Trimming shortened V by 5 bases and J by 4 bases, and 22 bases separated the two germline ends. Germline CDR1 SGHVS, CDR2 FQNEAQ. The CDR3 loop is CASSPFGVGLGADTQYF. The CDR3 bases are TGTGCCAGCAGCCCCTTCGGTGTGGGCCTGGGGGCAGATACGCAGTATTTT. The full variable domain, completed using reference TRBV7-8 and TRBJ2-3, is GAGVSQSPRYKVAKRGQDVALRCDPISGHVSLFWYQQALGQGPEFLTYFQNEAQLDKSGLPSDRFFAERPEGSVSTLKIQRTQQEDSAVYLCASSPFGVGLGADTQYFGPGTRLTVL.

This clonotype has more than one count but fewer than ten. V gene TRBV11-2 combines with J gene TRBJ1-5; D unresolved. Germline values: CDR1 SGHAT, CDR2 FQNNGV. The V and J ends lost 4 bases and 1 base respectively, with 11 bases between them. The CDR3 has 15 amino acids. The CDR3: CASSSGPLSNQPQHF. In DNA, the CDR3 is TGTGCCAGCAGCTCCGGACCGCTAAGCAATCAGCCCCAGCATTTT. Together with reference TRBV11-2 and TRBJ1-5, the CDR3 gives the full variable domain: EAGVAQSPRYKIIEKRQSVAFWCNPISGHATLYWYQQILGQGPKLLIQFQNNGVVDDSQLPKDRFSAERLKGVDSTLKIQPAKLEDSAVYLCASSSGPLSNQPQHFGDGTRLSIL.

Ten or more counts support this clonotype. The V call is TRBV25-1, the J call TRBJ2-7; TRBD2 might be the D (5 bases). The CDR3 length is 15 residues. Trimming cost V 3 bases and J 2 bases, with 14 bases left between them. The germline gives CDR1 MGHDK, CDR2 SYGVNS. CDR3 sequence reads: CASSEGNGGPYEQYF. In DNA form, the CDR3 reads TGTGCCAGCAGTGAGGGGAACGGAGGCCCCTACGAGCAGTACTTC.

This clonotype was observed a handful of times. This chain connects TRBV7-9 to TRBJ2-1; D not certain. Per germline, CDR1 SEHNR and CDR2 FQNEAQ (reference sequence). The CDR3 contains 17 residues. V shed 5 bases and J shed 0 bases, with 17 bases lying between them. The CDR3 loop is CASSRGGSLVSYNEQFF. In DNA form, the CDR3 reads TGTGCCAGCAGCCGCGGCGGCAGTTTGGTCTCCTACAATGAGCAGTTCTTC. The full variable domain, with the rest looked up from reference TRBV7-9 and TRBJ2-1, is DTGVSQNPRHKITKRGQNVTFRCDPISEHNRLYWYRQTLGQGPEFLTYFQNEAQLEKSRLLSDRFSAERPKGSFSTLEIQRTEQGDSAMYLCASSRGGSLVSYNEQFFGPGTRLTVL.

This clonotype was seen a handful of times. This chain joins TRBV15 and TRBJ2-7; perhaps TRBD1 as D (6 bases). This CDR3 region has 14 residues. Between the trimmed V and J ends, which lost 0 bases and 6 bases, there was a span of 12 bases. From germline, CDR1 is LNHNV and CDR2 YYDKDF (reference sequence). CDR3 loop: CATSRDPQGSEQYF. The CDR3 nucleotides read TGTGCCACCAGCAGAGATCCGCAGGGGAGCGAGCAGTACTTC. Looking up the rest from reference TRBV15 and TRBJ2-7 gives the full variable domain: DAMVIQNPRYQVTQFGKPVTLSCSQTLNHNVMYWYQQKSSQAPKLLFHYYDKDFNNEADTPDNFQSRRPNTSFCFLDIRSPGLGDTAMYLCATSRDPQGSEQYFGPGTRLTVT.

In this sample, this clonotype turned up a few times. V gene TRBV27 combines with J gene TRBJ2-7, with 7 bases identical to TRBD2. V was clipped by 3 bases and J by 3 bases; unmatched bases: 5. CDR1 and CDR2 from the germline V gene are MNHEY and SMNVEV (reference sequence). The CDR3 loop spans 14 amino acids. This CDR3 is CASSFALANYEQYF. CDR3 bases: TGTGCCAGCAGTTTTGCACTAGCGAACTACGAGCAGTACTTC.

V and J are TRBV24-1 and TRBJ1-5; 8 bases line up with TRBD1. The CDR3 totals 14 residues. Per germline, CDR1 KGHDR and CDR2 SFDVKD. J was trimmed by 5 bases and V by 5 bases; bases with no gene match: 4. The CDR3: CATSGDRGDQPQHF. DNA for the CDR3: TGTGCCACCAGTGGAGACAGGGGTGATCAGCCCCAGCATTTT.

This clonotype has more than one count but fewer than ten. This chain's CDR3 is CASTEGTGSNEQYF. The CDR3 DNA sequence: TGTGCCAGCACCGAAGGGACAGGGTCCAACGAGCAGTACTTC. The rearrangement links TRBV9 to TRBJ2-7; 9 nucleotides line up with TRBD1. Trimming cost V 6 bases and J 5 bases; bases outside gene matches: 9. There are 14 residues in the CDR3. Germline V CDR1 and CDR2: SGDLS, YYNGEE. The full variable domain, its missing parts supplied by reference TRBV9 and TRBJ2-7, is DSGVTQTPKHLITATGQRVTLRCSPRSGDLSVYWYQQSLDQGLQFLIQYYNGEERAKGNILERFSAQQFPDLHSELNLSSLELGDSALYFCASTEGTGSNEQYFGPGTRLTVT.

This rearrangement joins TRBV19 to TRBJ1-1; D remains ambiguous. Germline CDR1 and CDR2: LNHDA and SQIVND (reference sequence). V was trimmed by 3 bases and J by 1 base, leaving 9 bases between them. This CDR3 has 14 amino acids. The CDR3 DNA reads as TGTGCCAGTAGTATTATAGCCCCGAACACTGAAGCTTTCTTT. This translates into CASSIIAPNTEAFF.

The chain links TRBV30 to TRBJ2-7; a weak D match, TRBD1 (6 bases). The germline V gene has CDR1 GTSNPN and CDR2 SVGIG (reference sequence). The CDR3 spans 13 residues. The V and J ends lost 0 bases and 11 bases respectively, with 17 bases between them. The CDR3 spells CAWSVRDKSREYF. DNA for the CDR3: TGTGCCTGGAGTGTACGGGACAAAAGCCGGGAGTACTTC. Looking up the rest from reference TRBV30 and TRBJ2-7 gives the full variable domain: SQTIHQWPATLVQPVGSPLSLECTVEGTSNPNLYWYRQAAGRGLQLLFYSVGIGQISSEVPQNLSASRPQDRQFILSSKKLLLSDSGFYLCAWSVRDKSREYFGPGTRLTVT.

V and J are TRBV5-1 and TRBJ2-3; TRBD2 is a possible D gene (5 bases). CDR3 length equals 15 residues. The germline V and J ends were trimmed by 0 bases and 2 bases, with 10 bases remaining between them. CDR1 SGHRS and CDR2 YFSETQ come from the germline V gene. CDR3 amino acids: CASSLAFGVTDTQYF. CDR3 in DNA: TGCGCCAGCAGCTTGGCGTTCGGGGTCACAGATACGCAGTATTTT.

V is TRBV7-2 and J is TRBJ2-7, with 14 bases fitting TRBD2. The CDR3 covers 16 residues. With V trimmed by 5 bases and J by 2 bases, 5 bases remained unmatched. CDR1 is SGHTA, CDR2 FQGNSA, per germline. The CDR3 coding sequence is TGTGCCAGCAGCCCGACTAGCGGGAGGGGTCCCTACGAGCAGTACTTC. Protein: CASSPTSGRGPYEQYF. The full variable domain, completed using reference TRBV7-2 and TRBJ2-7, is GAGVSQSPSNKVTEKGKDVELRCDPISGHTALYWYRQSLGQGLEFLIYFQGNSAPDKSGLPSDRFSAERTGGSVSTLTIQRTQQEDSAVYLCASSPTSGRGPYEQYFGPGTRLTVT.

This clonotype showed up many times. The chain carries TRBV24-1 and TRBJ2-3; 8 nucleotides match TRBD2. The CDR3 has 18 residues. The V and J ends lost 4 bases and 0 bases, in that order; junction bases with no gene match: 11. Germline assignment: CDR1 KGHDR and CDR2 SFDVKD. The CDR3 loop is CATSDSSSGLTSTDTQYF. In nucleotides, the CDR3 is TGTGCCACCAGTGACTCATCTAGCGGGCTGACTAGCACAGATACGCAGTATTTT.

The chain has TRBV6-2 or TRBV6-3 and TRBJ2-3, with 7 bases lining up with TRBD1. The CDR3 length is 16 residues. Trimming took 2 bases from V and 3 from J; bases not matched to a gene: 8. From germline, CDR1 is MNHEY and CDR2 SVGEGT. The CDR3 region is CASSYTRQGITDTQYF. The CDR3 DNA follows: TGTGCCAGCAGTTACACGCGACAGGGAATAACAGATACGCAGTATTTT.

J is TRBJ2-3 and V is TRBV5-1; 7 nucleotides agree with TRBD2. CDR1 is SGHRS, CDR2 YFSETQ, per germline. The CDR3 length is 14 residues. Trimming removed 4 bases from V and 2 bases from J; junction bases left unmatched: 4. In DNA, the CDR3 is TGCGCCAGCAGCATCGGGGGGACCACAGATACGCAGTATTTT. This gives the protein CASSIGGTTDTQYF.

V gene TRBV5-6 combines with J gene TRBJ2-5, with D possibly TRBD2 on 6 matching bases. Germline CDR1 SGHDT, CDR2 YYEEEE. Trimming took off 4 bases at V and 5 bases at J, with 12 bases between the two ends. CDR3 length equals 13 residues. The CDR3: CASSGGTGETQYF. The CDR3, as DNA: TGTGCCAGCAGCGGGGGGACCGGGGAGACCCAGTACTTC.

This clonotype was counted between two and nine times. The rearrangement uses TRBV24-1 and TRBJ2-1, with 7 nucleotides matching TRBD2. The CDR3 runs 17 residues. CDR1 is KGHDR and CDR2 is SFDVKD in the germline V gene. V was pared by 0 bases and J by 5 bases, with 9 bases of the junction left unmatched. This CDR3 reads CATSDLGSGTRHNEQFF. Written as DNA, the CDR3 is TGTGCCACCAGTGATTTGGGGAGCGGGACTCGACACAATGAGCAGTTCTTC.

This clonotype showed up just a few times. The chain links TRBV7-3 to TRBJ2-3, with D uncertain. The CDR3 is 15 amino acids. V gave up 1 base and J gave up 2 bases, with 10 bases separating them. Germline CDR1 SGHTA, CDR2 FQGTGA. CDR3 coding DNA: TGTGCCAGCAGCTTAAAGGCTTTACACACAGATACGCAGTATTTT. Translation gives CASSLKALHTDTQYF. The full variable domain, in which reference TRBV7-3 and TRBJ2-3 provide the parts outside the CDR3, is GAGVSQTPSNKVTEKGKYVELRCDPISGHTALYWYRQSLGQGPEFLIYFQGTGAADDSGLPNDRFFAVRPEGSVSTLKIQRTERGDSAVYLCASSLKALHTDTQYFGPGTRLTVL.

The chain uses TRBV7-8 and TRBJ2-5; TRBD2 agrees at 10 bases. The CDR3 extends over 15 amino acids. V dropped 0 bases and J dropped 7; count of bases not matched to a gene: 5. Germline V gene sequence: CDR1 SGHVS, CDR2 FQNEAQ. The CDR3 nucleotides read TGTGCCAGCAGCTTAGCTAGCGGGGGGCCGCGGACCCAGTACTTC. Protein sequence: CASSLASGGPRTQYF. The complete variable domain, with remaining parts taken from reference TRBV7-8 and TRBJ2-5, reads GAGVSQSPRYKVAKRGQDVALRCDPISGHVSLFWYQQALGQGPEFLTYFQNEAQLDKSGLPSDRFFAERPEGSVSTLKIQRTQQEDSAVYLCASSLASGGPRTQYFGPGTRLLVL.

The chain joins TRBV19 to TRBJ1-6, with TRBD1 identical over 8 bases. Germline CDR1 reads LNHDA; CDR2 reads SQIVND (reference sequence). After removal of 1 base from V and 7 bases from J, the junction contained 3 bases not matched to a gene. The CDR3 spans 15 residues. Here the CDR3 DNA reads TGTGCCAGTAGTATAGTAGGGACAGGAAATTCACCCCTCCACTTT. It yields the protein CASSIVGTGNSPLHF.

CDR3 in amino acids: CASSLVRTYGYTF. The CDR3 nucleotides read TGTGCCAGCAGTTTAGTAAGGACTTATGGCTACACCTTC. The chain has TRBV12-3 or TRBV12-4 and TRBJ1-2; D gene unclear. The CDR3 length is 13 residues. V was shortened by 1 base and J by 5 bases, with 8 bases between the two germline ends.

The chain combines TRBV20-1 with TRBJ2-3; no clear D gene. Trimming stripped 2 bases from V and 4 bases from J, with 10 bases between. The CDR3 consists of 13 residues. Germline V gene data show CDR1 as DFQATT and CDR2 as SNEGSKA (reference sequence). The CDR3 DNA follows: TGCAGTGCTAGAAAGTTGTCGTCAGATACGCAGTATTTT. The encoded protein is CSARKLSSDTQYF.

V is TRBV5-4 and J is TRBJ2-7; 8 nucleotides match TRBD2. This CDR3 region has 15 residues. Germline loops: CDR1 SGHNT, CDR2 YYREEE (reference sequence). Trimming removed 4 bases from V and 1 base from J; junction bases left unmatched: 7. CDR3 residues: CASSGGVAGSYEQYF. CDR3 sequence (DNA): TGTGCCAGCAGCGGTGGGGTAGCGGGATCCTACGAGCAGTACTTC.

The V gene is TRBV6-6, the J gene TRBJ1-1, with D possibly TRBD1 on 5 matching bases. This CDR3 is 12 amino acids long. V was pared by 6 bases and J by 4 bases, with 9 bases between. Germline V lookup: CDR1 MNHNY, CDR2 SVGAGI (reference sequence). The CDR3 DNA sequence: TGTGCCAGCAGAGCCGGGGGCACTGAAGCTTTCTTT. Its protein product is CASRAGGTEAFF.

The V and J genes are TRBV24-1 and TRBJ2-6, with 8 bases identical to TRBD1. CDR1 is KGHDR and CDR2 is SFDVKD in the germline V gene. There are 18 residues in the CDR3. Trimming removed 9 bases from V and 0 bases from J; junction bases left unmatched: 12. The CDR3 sequence is CATGTGTGTFSGANVLTF. The CDR3 DNA reads as TGTGCCACCGGTACCGGGACAGGAACATTCTCTGGGGCCAACGTCCTGACTTTC.

This chain joins TRBV20-1 and TRBJ1-1, with D uncertain. V lost 0 bases, J lost 2 bases, and 10 bases lay in between. From germline, CDR1 is DFQATT and CDR2 SNEGSKA (reference sequence). The CDR3 runs to 14 residues. The CDR3 bases are TGCAGTGCTAGAGATGTTTTCGCCAACACTGAAGCTTTCTTT. Protein: CSARDVFANTEAFF.

This chain links TRBV5-5 with TRBJ2-1; 7 bases map to TRBD2. The CDR3 has 15 amino acids. Germline assignment: CDR1 SGHKS and CDR2 YYEKEE (reference sequence). V gave up 7 bases and J gave up 4 bases; unmatched junction bases: 11. The CDR3 here is CASSPPVGGYNEQFF. CDR3 in DNA: TGTGCCAGCTCCCCTCCGGTGGGAGGGTACAATGAGCAGTTCTTC.